The rows below give T cell receptor beta chains drawn from one sample of a study of T cells in Graves' hyperthyroidism and ophthalmopathy. Via MiXCR, TCRdb re-called the multiplex PCR reads, giving one row per CDR3 protein. Counted here are about 570,000 distinct CDR3 sequences, 14% occurring once; the ten biggest clones make up roughly 14%. Sequencing was carried out using blood. The receptor set was obtained from a woman aged 40 to 50 with Graves' hyperthyroidism. Each CDR3 is given with its conserved first and last residue. D genes are given only for firm matches. A row's size may be missing; if present it is once, few, many or a size class.

TRBJ2-3	TRBD1	TRBV28	.	TGTGCCAGCAGGGGACAGGTCCTCACAGATACGCAGTATTTT	CASRGQVLTDTQYF
TRBJ2-7	TRBD2	TRBV27	many	TGTGCCAGCAGTCCCCTCCTAGCGGGAGGACCCTACGAGCAGTACTTC	CASSPLLAGGPYEQYF
TRBJ1-5	.	TRBV7-3	many	TGTGCCAGCAGAGATGGACAGTTCAGCAATCAGCCCCAGCATTTT	CASRDGQFSNQPQHF
TRBJ1-6	.	TRBV11-3	.	TGTGCCAGCAGCTTAATGTCCAGGGGTAGCGCCTATAATTCACCCCTCCACTTT	CASSLMSRGSAYNSPLHF
TRBJ2-1	TRBD2	TRBV7-9	many	TGTGCCAGCAGCCTCTGGGGTAGCGGGAATGAGCAGTTCTTC	CASSLWGSGNEQFF
TRBJ2-2	TRBD2	TRBV4-1	few	TGCGCCAGCAGCCAAGTTTCGGTCTGGGGTAGCGGGAGACCCGGGGAGCTGTTTTTT	CASSQVSVWGSGRPGELFF
TRBJ1-1	.	TRBV10-3	few	TGTGCCATCAAGGACAACAAGGAGAACACTGAAGCTTTCTTT	CAIKDNKENTEAFF
TRBJ1-5	.	TRBV28	many	TGTGCCAGCAGTTTAGGTCCCATGGGCGGTGGTCAGCCCCAGCATTTT	CASSLGPMGGGQPQHF
TRBJ2-2	TRBD2	TRBV20-1	few	TGCAGTGCTGACTTTGGAGGACTAGCGGCACCCGGGGAGCTGTTTTTT	CSADFGGLAAPGELFF
TRBJ2-7	.	TRBV5-1	many	TGCGCCAGCAGCGGAGATACCTTCGGATACGAGCAGTACTTC	CASSGDTFGYEQYF
TRBJ2-5	.	TRBV14	.	TGTGCCAGCAGCCCACGGGCTACCAAGTTGCACTTC	CASSPRATKLHF
TRBJ2-6	.	TRBV28	many	TGTGCCAGCAGTTTAGGACCCCAGCTCTCTGGGGCCAACGTCCTGACTTTC	CASSLGPQLSGANVLTF
TRBJ2-1	TRBD2	TRBV24-1	many	TGTGCCACCAGTGATACGGGACTAGCGGGAGGGTGGAATGAGCAGTTCTTC	CATSDTGLAGGWNEQFF
TRBJ2-4	.	TRBV4-1	.	TGCGCCAGCAGCCAAGACTTGATGGCAGGGTCGATCAAAAACATTCAGTACTTC	CASSQDLMAGSIKNIQYF
TRBJ2-7	TRBD2	TRBV3-1	many	TGTGCCAGCAGCCAAGGACTAGCGTTTAGCTCCTACGAGCAGTACTTC	CASSQGLAFSSYEQYF
TRBJ1-5	TRBD1	TRBV30	many	TGTGCCTGGAGTATACGACAGGGGAGCAATCAGCCCCAGCATTTT	CAWSIRQGSNQPQHF
TRBJ2-3	.	TRBV20-1	many	TGCAGTGCAATGGACCAGTTGGATACGCAGTATTTT	CSAMDQLDTQYF
TRBJ1-4	.	TRBV15	few	TGTGCCACCAGCAGAGTCACAGGGCAGGGTAATGAAAAACTGTTTTTT	CATSRVTGQGNEKLFF
TRBJ2-2	.	TRBV7-2	many	TGTGCCAGCAGCTTAATTGTCACCGGGGAGCTGTTTTTT	CASSLIVTGELFF
TRBJ2-2	TRBD2	TRBV5-1	few	TGCGCCAGCAGCCTGCGGACTAGCGGGAGTCCCACCGGGGAGCTGTTTTTT	CASSLRTSGSPTGELFF
TRBJ2-7	TRBD1	TRBV11-2	many	TGTGCCAGCAGCTTAGACCTGGGACAGAGTGCCTACGAGCAGTACTTC	CASSLDLGQSAYEQYF
TRBJ2-1	TRBD1	TRBV7-2	few	TGTGCCAGCAGCTCCGCCGGGACAGGGAACAATGAGCAGTTCTTC	CASSSAGTGNNEQFF
TRBJ2-7	.	TRBV18	many	TGTGCCAGCTCACCACGGCGGGGCAACTACGAGCAGTACTTC	CASSPRRGNYEQYF
TRBJ2-5	TRBD1	TRBV28	many	TGTGCCAGCAGGACAGGGAACGTCCAAGAGACCCAGTACTTC	CASRTGNVQETQYF
TRBJ2-5	.	TRBV12-3/TRBV12-4	many	TGTGCCAGCAGTTTCTCGGGGGCTGGGGAGACCCAGTACTTC	CASSFSGAGETQYF
TRBJ1-5	.	TRBV28	many	TGTGCCAGCAGTGTACAGGGTAAAGGTCAGCCCCAGCATTTT	CASSVQGKGQPQHF
TRBJ1-1	.	TRBV7-8	.	TGTGCCAGCAGCCTAGGGGGGGGGGCAGGGACTGAAGCTTTCTTT	CASSLGGGAGTEAFF
TRBJ1-5	.	TRBV12-5	many	TGTGCTAGTGGTCGACGTCGAGGGGCCTTTTTGGGCAATCAGCCCCAGCATTTT	CASGRRRGAFLGNQPQHF
TRBJ2-3	.	TRBV28	many	TGTGCCAGCAGTAAACATACTAGCACAGATACGCAGTATTTT	CASSKHTSTDTQYF
TRBJ2-1	.	TRBV6-2/TRBV6-3	.	TGTGCCAGCACCGCCGCAGGGGGGGACAATGAGCAGTTCTTC	CASTAAGGDNEQFF
TRBJ2-2	.	TRBV5-4	few	TGTGCCAGCAGCTTGTGGGGGACGGAAAACACCGGGGAGCTGTTTTTT	CASSLWGTENTGELFF
TRBJ2-1	.	TRBV5-1	.	TGCGCCAGCAGCCCCTCGGGACAAGCCTCCTACAATGAGCAGTTCTTC	CASSPSGQASYNEQFF
TRBJ1-4	TRBD1	TRBV28	.	TGTGCCAGCAACAACAGGGGTGGCGAAAAACTGTTTTTT	CASNNRGGEKLFF
TRBJ2-5	TRBD2	TRBV4-1	few	TGCGCCAGCAGCCAACAACCGGGACTAGGTGCGCAAGAGACCCAGTACTTC	CASSQQPGLGAQETQYF
TRBJ2-2	TRBD2	TRBV9	few	TGTGCCAGCAGCGTAGGAACTAGCGGTAACACCGGGGAGCTGTTTTTT	CASSVGTSGNTGELFF
TRBJ2-1	TRBD2	TRBV5-1	many	TGCGCCAGCAGCTCCGTAGCGGGAGCGGGGAATGAGCAGTTCTTC	CASSSVAGAGNEQFF
TRBJ1-5	.	TRBV28	many	TGTGCCAGCAGTTTTGTGTCGGCTTATAGCAATCAGCCCCAGCATTTT	CASSFVSAYSNQPQHF
TRBJ1-1	TRBD1	TRBV30	many	TGTGCCTGGAGCAAACCGGACAGGGAGGGCACTGAAGCTTTCTTT	CAWSKPDREGTEAFF
TRBJ1-1	.	TRBV6-1	.	TGTGCCAGCAGTGAAGGTCCAGGGACGGCTTTCTTT	CASSEGPGTAFF
TRBJ2-5	TRBD1	TRBV18	many	TGTGCCAGCTCACCTGGGACAGGGGGTATGAAGACCCAGTACTTC	CASSPGTGGMKTQYF